This TCR beta chain appears in the sequencing data of a study of OX40 agonist ivuxolimab in advanced cancers. Across the study: Patients were dosed with the agonistic anti-OX40 (CD134) antibody ivuxolimab.

Germline V lookup: CDR1 SGDLS, CDR2 YYNGEE. The trim removed 4 bases at V and 2 bases at J, leaving 6 bases unmatched. The CDR3 has 14 residues. Sequenced by immunoSEQ multiplex PCR; TCRdb stores in-frame clones only, minus some. Among about 84,000 clones listed, approximately 95% were seen once. Specimen: CD4+ or CD8+ T cells sorted from blood, collected in a trial of the OX40 agonist ivuxolimab. The clonotype was recovered from an adult with an advanced solid tumor such as melanoma, head and neck, liver or kidney cancer. This chain uses TRBV9 with TRBJ2-7, with 7 bases identical to TRBD1. The CDR3 loop reads CASSPWTGTYEQYF. DNA for the CDR3: TGTGCCAGCAGCCCCTGGACAGGAACCTACGAGCAGTACTTC.